Listed below are T cell receptor beta chains from one sample, sequenced in a study of T-cell reconstitution after alpha-beta-depleted transplantation in children. TCRdb recomputed calls from the PCR reads with MiXCR, one row per CDR3 protein. The table has about 200,000 distinct CDR3 sequences, 7% to 9% seen once. The specimen was PBMCs, mostly from graft donor cells, collected 360 days after TCRalphabeta/CD19-depleted stem cell transplant. These receptors originate from a male patient aged 2 to 10 who had a stem cell transplant for acute myeloid leukemia, so the T cells may come from the graft donor. CDR3s include the opening cysteine and the closing phenylalanine or tryptophan. The D gene is left open where the match is weak. The size entry is marked missing in some rows and otherwise reads once, few, many or a size class.

D	V	J	size	DNA	CDR3
TRBD1	TRBV20-1	TRBJ2-5	few	TGCAGTGCTAGATACCTCATCCCGGGACAGGGGAGGACCCAGACCCAGTACTTC	CSARYLIPGQGRTQTQYF
.	TRBV18	TRBJ2-7	few	TGTGCCAGCTCTCACGGGGAGACCTACGAGCAGTACTTC	CASSHGETYEQYF
.	TRBV5-1	TRBJ2-4	few	TGCGCCAGCAGCCCCTACGTAAAGCAGGGAACCCTCTCCAAAAACATTCAGTACTTC	CASSPYVKQGTLSKNIQYF
TRBD2	TRBV12-3/TRBV12-4	TRBJ2-5	many	TGTGCCAGTTATCACGGGGGGGCAGCAGAGACCCAGTACTTC	CASYHGGAAETQYF
.	TRBV12-3/TRBV12-4	TRBJ1-1	many	TGTGCCAGCAGTTTCCGAGGAGAAGCTTTCTTT	CASSFRGEAFF
TRBD1	TRBV5-6	TRBJ1-6	few	TGTGCCAGCAGCTTGGCCCCGACAGGGTTGCCTCTCTACAACTTT	CASSLAPTGLPLYNF
TRBD1	TRBV12-3/TRBV12-4	TRBJ1-5	.	TGTGCCAGCAGCCGGACAGGGACCAATCAGCCCCAGCATTTT	CASSRTGTNQPQHF
TRBD1	TRBV7-3	TRBJ2-2	.	TGTGCCAGCAGCAACCGGGACAGAATCGCCGGGGAGCTGTTTTTT	CASSNRDRIAGELFF
.	TRBV28	TRBJ1-2	.	TGTGCCAGCAGTTTCCCGGGAAGGGTCTATGGCTACACCTTC	CASSFPGRVYGYTF
.	TRBV5-1	TRBJ2-1	.	TGCGCCAGCAGCCAACGCGTAGGGCTCCCCTTCCATGAGCAGTTCTTC	CASSQRVGLPFHEQFF
TRBD1	TRBV12-3/TRBV12-4	TRBJ2-5	many	TGTGCCAGCAGTCCTAGGGGGCAGGCCCAGTACTTC	CASSPRGQAQYF
.	TRBV5-4	TRBJ2-1	many	TGTGCCAGCAGCTTGCGACAGAGCAATGAGCAGTTCTTC	CASSLRQSNEQFF
.	TRBV6-1	TRBJ1-4	many	TGTGCCAGCAGTGTTGGTGAAAAACTGTTTTTT	CASSVGEKLFF
TRBD1	TRBV5-1	TRBJ2-1	few	TGCGCCAGCAGCTTTCCGGGACAGGGGTATGAGCAGTTCTTC	CASSFPGQGYEQFF
TRBD2	TRBV7-8	TRBJ2-1	.	TGTGCCAGCAGCTTAGGTCTAGCGGGAGGGGCTGAGCAGTTCTTC	CASSLGLAGGAEQFF
.	TRBV6-5	TRBJ2-2	many	TGTGCCAGCAGTCCCATAGCGTCCACCGGGGAGCTGTTTTTT	CASSPIASTGELFF
.	TRBV7-9	TRBJ2-7	few	TGTGCCAGCAGCTTTACCGGGGGAGACGAGCAGTACTTC	CASSFTGGDEQYF
.	TRBV29-1	TRBJ1-3	.	TGCAGCGTTGCCTCTCAGAGCTCTGGAAACACCATATATTTT	CSVASQSSGNTIYF
TRBD2	TRBV7-8	TRBJ2-7	few	TGTGCCAGCAGCTTAGAACTAGCGGATGCCTACGAGCAGTACTTC	CASSLELADAYEQYF
.	TRBV29-1	TRBJ1-1	many	TGCAGCGTTGAAGAGGGCGTGAACACTGAAGCTTTCTTT	CSVEEGVNTEAFF
TRBD1	TRBV7-6	TRBJ2-3	.	TGTGCCAGCAGCAGGGGACAGGGTACAGATACGCAGTATTTT	CASSRGQGTDTQYF
.	TRBV12-3/TRBV12-4	TRBJ2-5	.	TGTGCCAGCAGTTTAGGCTATCGGACAGCAAAGCGGGCTGGGTACCAAGAGACCCAGTACTTC	CASSLGYRTAKRAGYQETQYF
TRBD2	TRBV7-2	TRBJ2-1	.	TGTGCCAGCAGCTTATTCTCTACTAGCGGTCTCTCCTACAATGAGCAGTTCTTC	CASSLFSTSGLSYNEQFF
TRBD2	TRBV11-2	TRBJ2-5	.	TGTGCCAGCAGCTCACCCCCGGGGACTAGCGGGAGTTCAGGGGAGACCCAGTACTTC	CASSSPPGTSGSSGETQYF
TRBD2	TRBV4-2	TRBJ2-1	few	TGTGCCAGCAGCCAAGCCGCCGGGACTAGCGTGGATGAGCAGTTCTTC	CASSQAAGTSVDEQFF
.	TRBV2	TRBJ2-3	few	TGTGCCAGCAGTTTAACGGCGACAGGTGGATGGAGCACAGATACGCAGTATTTT	CASSLTATGGWSTDTQYF
.	TRBV10-3	TRBJ2-4	many	TGTGCCATCAGTGAGTCATCCGGGGTACCGGACATTCAGTACTTC	CAISESSGVPDIQYF